The 20 T cell receptor beta chains in this list originate from one sample, sequenced in a study of tumor-infiltrating lymphocytes in primary liver carcinoma. The study co-extracted DNA and RNA from 20-30 mg of unsorted bulk tissue. Constant-region priming of roughly 500 ng total RNA yielded TCR beta cDNA. Construction of TCR beta libraries relied on three successive nested multiplex PCR rounds employing slightly modified ARM-PCR. PCR rounds one and two used TRBV1-TRBV30 forward primers with a C-beta reverse primer for 9 to 10 cycles each. TCRdb fed the multiplex PCR reads into MiXCR, producing one record per CDR3 protein. Seen here are fewer than 90,000 distinct CDR3 sequences, around 70% observed once, and the top ten hold approximately 19%. Material: liver tumor tissue from sampling region 1. Regarding subset: tumor region T1, superior pole. Every receptor here comes from a man aged 40-49 years with primary liver carcinoma and hepatitis B virus infection.

On this clonotype: Sequence at one end of the junction differs from germline and may be a read error. The V and J genes are TRBV28 and TRBJ2-1; TRBD1 or TRBD2 may be the D gene (5 bases each). The CDR3 totals 12 residues. Germline values: CDR1 MDHEN, CDR2 SYDVKM. This chain's CDR3 is CVSKPGGGEQFF. The CDR3, as DNA: TGTGTCAGCAAGCCCGGTGGGGGTGAACAGTTCTTC.

Comments on this clonotype: One end of the junction varies from germline; a read error may be responsible. The chain couples TRBV5-1 to TRBJ1-4, with a weak D call TRBD1 (5 bases). This CDR3 has 14 amino acids. Germline values: CDR1 SGHRS, CDR2 YFSETQ. The DNA for the CDR3 is TGCTCCAGCAGCTCAGGGCAGGTTAATGAAAAACTGTTTTTT. It translates to CSSSSGQVNEKLFF. The full variable domain, with the rest looked up from reference TRBV5-1 and TRBJ1-4, is KAGVTQTPRYLIKTRGQQVTLSCSPISGHRSVSWYQQTPGQGLQFLFEYFSETQRNKGNFPGRFSGRQFSNSRSEMNVSTLELGDSALYLCSSSSGQVNEKLFFGSGTQLSVL.

This clonotype was seen a few times. A much bigger clone sits one base away, suggesting this may be a read error. V gene TRBV6-1 combines with J gene TRBJ2-1, with D possibly being TRBD2 (7 bases). CDR1 and CDR2 from the germline V gene are MNHNS and SASEGT. CDR3 length equals 14 residues. The CDR3 sequence is CACSDLGGGDEQFF. The CDR3, as DNA: TGTGCCTGCAGTGATTTGGGGGGGGGCGATGAGCAGTTCTTC.

About this clonotype: One junction end disagrees with the germline gene, perhaps due to a read error. The V and J genes are TRBV2 and TRBJ2-3, with D maybe TRBD1 (6 bases). CDR3 length: 14 amino acids. Germline CDR1 SNHLY, CDR2 FYNNEI. DNA of the CDR3: TGTGCCAGCAAATCGACAGGCGGCACAGATACGCGGTATTTT. It codes for CASKSTGGTDTRYF. The full variable domain, in which reference TRBV2 and TRBJ2-3 provide the parts outside the CDR3, is EPEVTQTPSHQVTQMGQEVILRCVPISNHLYFYWYRQILGQKVEFLVSFYNNEISEKSEIFDDQFSVERPDGSNFTLKIRSTKLEDSAMYFCASKSTGGTDTRYFGPGTRLTVL.

This clonotype was observed a handful of times. This rearrangement joins TRBV6-1 to TRBJ2-7; 7 bases are a match to TRBD2. CDR1 is MNHNS and CDR2 is SASEGT in the germline V gene. The CDR3 runs 14 residues. The CDR3 DNA is TGTGCTAGCGACAGCGGGATATTATCCCACAAGCAGTACTTC. As protein: CASDSGILSHKQYF.

This rearrangement joins TRBV29-1 to TRBJ2-2; 8 nucleotides line up with TRBD1. The CDR3 is 15 residues long. CDR1 and CDR2 (germline): SQVTM, ANQGSEA. The trim removed 6 bases at V and 4 bases at J, leaving 10 bases unmatched. The CDR3 sequence is CSVTEQGEVTGELFF. As DNA, the CDR3 is TGCAGCGTGACTGAACAGGGGGAGGTCACCGGGGAGCTGTTTTTT.

Regarding this clonotype: A read error may explain this, as a much larger clone is one base away. J is TRBJ1-5 and V is TRBV19; D is ambiguous. CDR1 LNHDA and CDR2 SQIVND come from the germline V gene (reference sequence). The CDR3 is 12 amino acids. V dropped 3 bases and J dropped 6 bases, with 6 bases sitting between them. This CDR3 is CASSMARQPQHF. The DNA of the CDR3 is TGTGCCAGTAGTATGGCGCGTCAGCCCCAGCATTTT.

This clonotype showed up many times. J is TRBJ2-7 and V is TRBV4-2; 10 bases map to TRBD2. The CDR3 covers 18 residues. The J segment lost 2 bases and the V segment lost 0 bases, leaving 10 bases of the junction unmatched. Germline loops: CDR1 LGHNA, CDR2 YNFKEQ. The CDR3 is CASSQEVASGRVPYEQYF. The CDR3 DNA reads as TGTGCCAGCAGCCAAGAGGTCGCGAGCGGGAGGGTACCCTACGAGCAGTACTTC.

The genes are TRBV5-1 and TRBJ2-2, with TRBD2 matching over 8 bases. In germline, CDR1 is SGHRS, CDR2 YFSETQ. This CDR3 is built from 16 residues. V dropped 5 bases and J dropped 1; count of bases not matched to a gene: 7. Written as DNA, the CDR3 is TGCGCCAGCAGTTATAGCGGGAATGTGAACACCGGGGAGCTGTTTTTT. Protein sequence: CASSYSGNVNTGELFF.

With respect to this clonotype: One junction end disagrees with the germline gene, perhaps due to a read error. This chain connects TRBV7-9 to TRBJ2-7; the match to TRBD2 covers 12 bases. CDR1 SEHNR and CDR2 FQNEAQ come from the germline V gene (reference sequence). This CDR3 is 16 amino acids long. CDR3 loop: CASSLTSGSIPCELYF. CDR3 DNA sequence: TGTGCCAGCAGTTTGACTAGCGGGAGTATCCCCTGCGAGCTGTACTTC.

In regard to this clonotype: The conserved closing phenylalanine or tryptophan is absent in this CDR3, likely reflecting a read error. V usage is TRBV2 and J usage is TRBJ2-7, with TRBD1 as a possible D gene (6 bases). The CDR3 runs 14 residues. Between the trimmed V and J ends, which lost 7 bases and 4 bases, there was a span of 17 bases. Germline V gives CDR1 SNHLY, CDR2 FYNNEI. The CDR3 DNA is TGTGCCAGCAATCCGGGACAAACGGATTACGAGCAGTACTTG. This codes for CASNPGQTDYEQYL.

Regarding this clonotype: The CDR3 carries no conserved terminal phenylalanine or tryptophan, so it likely arises from a read error. V gene TRBV11-2 combines with J gene TRBJ2-7, with a weak D call TRBD1 (5 bases). The CDR3 contains 14 residues. In germline, CDR1 is SGHAT, CDR2 FQNNGV. The V and J ends lost 6 bases and 5 bases respectively, with 17 bases between them. The CDR3 spells CASRYDSDEDEQYL. As DNA, the CDR3 is TGTGCCAGCAGATATGACAGTGATGAGGACGAGCAGTACCTC.

Details on this clonotype: Sequence at one end of the junction differs from germline and may be a read error. The chain carries TRBV6-5 and TRBJ2-5, with D possibly called TRBD1 or TRBD2 (5 bases each). Germline values: CDR1 MNHEY, CDR2 SVGAGI. CDR3 length: 14 amino acids. The CDR3 is CTSSYTGTWETQYF. In nucleotides, the CDR3 is TGTACCAGCAGTTACACCGGGACCTGGGAGACCCAGTACTTC.

Of note for this clonotype: At one end, the junction sequence differs from germline, possibly due to a read error. V is TRBV29-1 and J is TRBJ2-1; D is perhaps TRBD2 (5 bases). The germline V gene encodes CDR1 SQVTM and CDR2 ANQGSEA. This CDR3 region has 16 residues. CDR3 amino acids: CSIEWERIRSYNEQFF. Written as DNA, the CDR3 is TGCAGCATTGAGTGGGAGAGGATTAGATCTTACAATGAGCAGTTCTTC.

The genes are TRBV4-1 and TRBJ1-2; tentative D call: TRBD1 (6 bases). CDR3 length: 14 residues. The V gene lost 4 bases and the J gene lost 8 bases, with 17 bases spanning the gap. Looked up from germline, CDR1 is MGHRA and CDR2 is YSYEKL. Written as DNA, the CDR3 is TGCGCCAGCAGCCCAACCCAGGGGATGGAGGGCTACACCTTC. It translates to CASSPTQGMEGYTF.

This clonotype was seen a single time. This may come from a read error, since a much larger clone is one base off. The final CDR3 position lacks the conserved phenylalanine or tryptophan, pointing to a likely read error. V gene TRBV27 combines with J gene TRBJ2-1, with D tentatively TRBD1 or TRBD2 (5 bases each). The CDR3 has 12 amino acids. From germline, CDR1 is MNHEY and CDR2 SMNVEV (reference sequence). V dropped 5 bases and J dropped 9 bases, with 11 bases sitting between them. In nucleotides, the CDR3 is TGTGCCAGCAGTAAACTAGGGACTGAGCAGTTCCTC. Residues: CASSKLGTEQFL.

As concerns this clonotype: Germline is not matched at one junction end, which may reflect a read error. V usage is TRBV11-2 and J usage is TRBJ2-7; tentatively, D is TRBD1 (5 bases). From germline, CDR1 is SGHAT and CDR2 FQNNGV. The CDR3 covers 15 residues. The chain's CDR3 is CPSSAPERGFYEQYF. CDR3 nucleotides: TGTCCCAGCAGCGCCCCGGAAAGGGGTTTCTACGAGCAGTACTTC.

A remark on this clonotype: This may arise from a read error, as a much more abundant clone is one base away. This sequence joins TRBV7-3 and TRBJ2-1, with 14 bases identical to TRBD2. In germline, CDR1 is SGHTA, CDR2 FQGTGA. CDR3 length equals 14 residues. The CDR3 region is CASTTGLAGDGLLF. Written as DNA, the CDR3 is TGTGCCAGCACGACGGGACTAGCGGGAGATGGCCTGTTATTC.

This clonotype was seen ten or more times. The chain is built from TRBV6-5 and TRBJ2-3; no definite D call. Deletions cut 0 bases from V and 2 bases from J, with 6 bases between. There are 14 residues in the CDR3. The germline V gene encodes CDR1 MNHEY and CDR2 SVGAGI. The CDR3 DNA reads as TGTGCCAGCAGTTACTCTACAGCCACAGATACGCAGTATTTT. Its translation: CASSYSTATDTQYF.

Of note for this clonotype: One base away lies a much larger clone, so this may be a sequencing read error. The chain employs TRBV14 and TRBJ2-5; D ambiguous. Germline-derived CDR1 and CDR2 are SGHDN and FVKESK. CDR3 length: 13 amino acids. Written as DNA, the CDR3 is TGTGTCAGCAGCCAAGAAGGGAAAACATCTCAGTACTTC. As protein: CVSSQEGKTSQYF.